This paragraph reports one T cell receptor beta chain. Its antigen remains unidentified. The data are from a study of T cell repertoires in cytomegalovirus infection. Across the study: CMV infection together with matching HLA type was indicated by public TCR beta signatures. Study findings and constraints: HLA-C-restricted CMV-specific TCR beta clonotypes were dominant in the ex vivo response.

The germline gives CDR1 LGHNA, CDR2 YNFKEQ. V gave up 0 bases and J gave up 10 bases, with 10 bases separating them. The CDR3 length is 14 residues. TCRdb reprocessed the reads with MiXCR, giving one entry per CDR3 protein. The data contain 400,000 or so distinct CDR3 sequences, about 33% of them singletons. The chain joins TRBV4-2 to TRBJ1-6; D perhaps matches TRBD1 (5 bases). Sequencing was performed on PBMCs. The receptor was isolated from a human donor in good health (CMV status not recorded). Some clones in this sample may be carry-over from other donors' samples. DNA for the CDR3: TGTGCCAGCAGCCAAGAGAGGGGTGGATCACCCCTCCACTTT. Translation: CASSQERGGSPLHF.